The 28 T cell receptor beta chains below come from one sample, sequenced in a study of human T cells and chemical hapten exposure (dated by TCRdb to 2020 to 2023). Explained via the paper, the time point label denotes: pre-sensitization, week 0. The sample's treatment or condition label, decoded: therapeutic diphenylcyclopropenone sensitization with weekly scalp DPC. The method was RACE. Sequencing used a NextSeq 500. TCRdb itself trimmed the public reads at Q25 with fastp, ran MiXCR and retained productive beta chains. Each record represents a unique CDR3 protein, reported with the most common genes and DNA among its rows. The sample profile shows around 120,000 distinct CDR3 sequences; approximately 15% of them were found once. Roughly 3.1% of the sample is taken by the ten largest. The sample in question was whole blood, obtained in connection with sensitization to the hapten diphenylcyclopropenone (DPC). All receptors derive from a woman aged 18-29 years with alopecia areata. Some clones in this sample may be carry-over from other donors' samples.

The chain employs TRBV3-1 and TRBJ1-5; D is undetermined. V was shortened by 1 base and J by 2 bases, with 9 bases between the two germline ends. Germline-derived CDR1 and CDR2 are LGHDT and YNNKEL (reference sequence). The CDR3 length is 15 residues. CDR3 sequence (DNA): TGTGCCAGCAGCCAAGCCACAGAGCGCAATCAGCCCCAGCATTTT. Translation: CASSQATERNQPQHF. Filled out from reference TRBV3-1 and TRBJ1-5, the complete variable domain reads DTAVSQTPKYLVTQMGNDKSIKCEQNLGHDTMYWYKQDSKKFLKIMFSYNNKELIINETVPNRFSPKSPDKAHLNLHINSLELGDSAVYFCASSQATERNQPQHFGDGTRLSIL.

The gene calls are TRBV7-2 and TRBJ1-2; D may be TRBD1 (6 bases). The CDR3 extends over 13 amino acids. From germline, CDR1 is SGHTA and CDR2 FQGNSA. V lost 5 bases and J lost 4, with 11 bases in between. The CDR3 is CASSVGQSYGYTF. For the CDR3, the DNA is TGTGCCAGCAGCGTCGGACAGAGCTATGGCTACACCTTC.

This clonotype has more than one count but fewer than ten. The chain joins TRBV6-6 to TRBJ2-1, with 7 bases fitting TRBD1. Germline CDR1 and CDR2: MNHNY and SVGAGI (reference sequence). With 8 bases clipped from V and 4 bases from J, the junction kept 17 bases outside the gene matches. The CDR3 is 17 residues long. DNA of the CDR3: TGTGCCAGCGTTATGGGATCCGGGACAGCACTTTACAATGAGCAGTTCTTC. The encoded protein is CASVMGSGTALYNEQFF.

V gene TRBV7-9 combines with J gene TRBJ1-5, with a weak D call TRBD1 (5 bases). From germline, CDR1 is SEHNR and CDR2 FQNEAQ (reference sequence). V shed 4 bases and J shed 4 bases, with 11 bases lying between them. This CDR3 region has 14 residues. The CDR3 loop reads CASSYGTGNQPQHF. The CDR3 DNA reads TGTGCCAGCAGCTATGGGACGGGGAATCAGCCCCAGCATTTT.

The rearrangement joins TRBV9 to TRBJ2-5; D assignment may be TRBD1 or TRBD2 (6 bases each). The CDR3 extends over 15 amino acids. V was cut by 4 bases and J by 2 bases, with 15 bases left in between. Germline CDR1 reads SGDLS; CDR2 reads YYNGEE. CDR3 loop: CASSSEGGIQETQYF. In nucleotides, the CDR3 is TGTGCCAGCAGCTCGGAGGGGGGTATTCAAGAGACCCAGTACTTC.

J is TRBJ1-1 and V is TRBV5-1, with no clear D. This CDR3 spans 13 amino acids. The V and J ends lost 5 bases and 4 bases respectively, with 12 bases between them. CDR1 is SGHRS, CDR2 YFSETQ, per germline. Here the CDR3 DNA reads TGCGCCAGCAGACGAAGGGAGGGCACTGAAGCTTTCTTT. As protein: CASRRREGTEAFF.

V gene TRBV28 combines with J gene TRBJ2-1, with TRBD1 matching over 8 bases. This CDR3 contains 15 residues. The germline V gene encodes CDR1 MDHEN and CDR2 SYDVKM. With V trimmed by 6 bases and J by 3 bases, 7 bases remained unmatched. The CDR3 sequence: CASRLAGGFYNEQFF. The CDR3 DNA follows: TGTGCCAGCAGGCTGGCAGGGGGCTTCTACAATGAGCAGTTCTTC.

The chain couples TRBV3-1 to TRBJ2-3; maybe TRBD2 (6 bases). The germline V gene encodes CDR1 LGHDT and CDR2 YNNKEL (reference sequence). The CDR3 consists of 14 residues. V lost 1 base to trimming and J lost 2 bases, with 7 bases between them. DNA of the CDR3: TGTGCCAGCAGCCAAGTAGCGGCCACAGATACGCAGTATTTT. Amino acid sequence: CASSQVAATDTQYF.

The CDR3 region is CASSPSGATSYEQYF. CDR3 nucleotide sequence: TGTGCCAGCTCACCAAGCGGGGCGACATCCTACGAGCAGTACTTC. V gene TRBV18 combines with J gene TRBJ2-7; 7 positions match TRBD2. The CDR3 has 15 amino acids. Looked up from germline, CDR1 is KGHSH and CDR2 is LQKENI. V shed 2 bases, J shed 1 base, and the junction held 5 bases outside the gene matches. Based on the CDR3 plus reference TRBV18 and TRBJ2-7, the full variable domain is NAGVMQNPRHLVRRRGQEARLRCSPMKGHSHVYWYRQLPEEGLKFMVYLQKENIIDESGMPKERFSAEFPKEGPSILRIQQVVRGDSAAYFCASSPSGATSYEQYFGPGTRLTVT.

This sequence joins TRBV7-9 and TRBJ1-1; D not certain. The length of the CDR3 is 12 residues. Trimming took 3 bases from V and 5 from J, leaving 7 bases between them. CDR1 SEHNR and CDR2 FQNEAQ come from the germline V gene (reference sequence). In nucleotides, the CDR3 is TGTGCCAGCAGCTTTATGGTTACTGAAGCTTTCTTT. Amino acids: CASSFMVTEAFF.

The chain carries TRBV7-9 and TRBJ2-2, with D perhaps TRBD2 (6 bases). This CDR3 is 17 amino acids long. CDR1 and CDR2 from the germline V gene are SEHNR and FQNEAQ (reference sequence). V gave up 0 bases and J gave up 3 bases, with 14 bases separating them. The CDR3 spells CASSLARGGVDTGELFF. The CDR3 DNA follows: TGTGCCAGCAGCTTAGCGCGTGGCGGGGTGGACACCGGGGAGCTGTTTTTT.

The chain has TRBV7-9 and TRBJ1-6, with D maybe TRBD1 (5 bases). Germline lookup yields CDR1 SEHNR and CDR2 FQNEAQ (reference sequence). Deletions cut 6 bases from V and 5 bases from J, with 11 bases between. The CDR3 loop spans 14 amino acids. The CDR3 DNA follows: TGTGCCAGCAGACCCGGGGGGGATAATTCACCCCTCCACTTT. It codes for CASRPGGDNSPLHF.

This clonotype came up a few times. This rearrangement joins TRBV4-1 to TRBJ2-1, with D maybe TRBD1 (6 bases). Deletions cut 2 bases from V and 7 bases from J, with 12 bases between. Per the germline V gene, CDR1 is MGHRA and CDR2 is YSYEKL. This CDR3 has 14 residues. Here the CDR3 DNA reads TGCGCCAGCAGCCAACTACAGGGTACGAATGAGCAGTTCTTC. It codes for CASSQLQGTNEQFF.

The rearrangement uses TRBV5-3 and TRBJ1-5; 10 bases agree with TRBD1. TRBV5-3 is noted as an ORF with a role that remains uncertain. The CDR3 totals 16 residues. Trimming at V came to 1 base and at J to 11 bases, leaving 12 bases not matched to a gene. CDR3 residues: CARSLPPGQGVETQHF. CDR3 DNA: TGTGCCAGAAGCTTGCCTCCAGGACAGGGGGTCGAGACCCAGCATTTT.

The table lists this clonotype with a few counts. The V call is TRBV7-2, the J call TRBJ1-2, with 9 bases lining up with TRBD1. CDR1 SGHTA and CDR2 FQGNSA come from the germline V gene. Losses at the gene ends were 5 bases for V and 8 bases for J; bases not matched to a gene: 9. The CDR3 contains 14 residues. CDR3 coding DNA: TGTGCCAGCAGCAGAACAGGGGGCGCGGGCGGCTACACCTTC. It encodes CASSRTGGAGGYTF.

V gene TRBV15 combines with J gene TRBJ2-1; no reliable D call. Germline CDR1 reads LNHNV; CDR2 reads YYDKDF (reference sequence). The CDR3 length is 13 residues. The V gene lost 0 bases and the J gene lost 4 bases, with 4 bases spanning the gap. The CDR3 coding sequence is TGTGCCACCAGCAGAGATAATTACAATGAGCAGTTCTTC. Translated, it gives CATSRDNYNEQFF.

This CDR3 is CASSPMVGQLNEKLFF. In DNA form, the CDR3 reads TGCGCCAGCAGCCCAATGGTAGGACAGCTAAATGAAAAACTGTTTTTT. The chain has TRBV4-3 and TRBJ1-4; D is perhaps TRBD1 (6 bases). CDR3 size: 16 residues. Germline V lookup: CDR1 LGHNA, CDR2 YSLEER. The ends were cut back, 4 bases at V and 5 bases at J, with 17 bases in the middle.

This clonotype was counted many times. V is TRBV28 and J is TRBJ1-1; no definite D call. Trimming shortened V by 3 bases and J by 0 bases, and 8 bases separated the two germline ends. Germline V gene data show CDR1 as MDHEN and CDR2 as SYDVKM. The CDR3 contains 14 residues. CDR3 region: CASSLGRLNTEAFF. The CDR3 nucleotides read TGTGCCAGCAGTTTGGGCAGGTTGAACACTGAAGCTTTCTTT.

The chain is built from TRBV7-6 and TRBJ2-6; TRBD2 might be the D (5 bases). Per germline, CDR1 SGHVS and CDR2 FNYEAQ. Between the trimmed V and J ends, which lost 0 bases and 1 base, there was a span of 16 bases. CDR3 length: 19 amino acids. CDR3 residues: CASSLALGEQYSGANVLTF. Written as DNA, the CDR3 is TGTGCCAGCAGCTTAGCGCTCGGGGAACAATATTCTGGGGCCAACGTCCTGACTTTC.

The chain recombines TRBV14 with TRBJ2-5; D unresolved. In germline, CDR1 is SGHDN, CDR2 FVKESK. V was pared by 5 bases and J by 7 bases, with 8 bases between. The CDR3 consists of 11 residues. The CDR3 DNA is TGTGCCAGCAGCGTTTCGAGGACCCAGTACTTC. Its translation: CASSVSRTQYF. Complete variable domain (other parts from reference TRBV14 and TRBJ2-5): EAGVTQFPSHSVIEKGQTVTLRCDPISGHDNLYWYRRVMGKEIKFLLHFVKESKQDESGMPNNRFLAERTGGTYSTLKVQPAELEDSGVYFCASSVSRTQYFGPGTRLLVL.

This clonotype came up many times. J is TRBJ1-2 and V is TRBV12-3 or TRBV12-4; maybe TRBD1 (6 bases). V lost 6 bases and J 6 bases, leaving 11 bases between the germline ends. The CDR3 is 12 residues long. Here the CDR3 DNA reads TGTGCCAGCAGCGGGGGGCTGGATGGCTACACCTTC. It codes for CASSGGLDGYTF.

In its sample, this clonotype was seen a few times. The V gene is TRBV4-3, the J gene TRBJ2-1, with TRBD2 as a possible D gene (6 bases). Germline V gene sequence: CDR1 LGHNA, CDR2 YSLEER. This CDR3 contains 14 residues. The V end was cut by 3 bases, the J end by 7 bases, with 13 bases between. In DNA, the CDR3 is TGCGCCAGCAGCCACGCGGGGAGGCGGAATGAGCAGTTCTTC. Translation gives CASSHAGRRNEQFF.

At least ten counts were recorded for this clonotype. The chain employs TRBV12-3 or TRBV12-4 and TRBJ1-5; D unresolved. CDR3 length: 14 amino acids. Trimming pared 6 bases from V and 0 bases from J, leaving 9 bases between. DNA for the CDR3: TGTGCCAGCAGCCGGATCGATAGCAATCAGCCCCAGCATTTT. Translated: CASSRIDSNQPQHF.

This chain connects TRBV5-1 to TRBJ1-2; 7 bases are a match to TRBD1. Germline V gene sequence: CDR1 SGHRS, CDR2 YFSETQ. This CDR3 is built from 14 residues. Trimming cost V 2 bases and J 5 bases; bases outside gene matches: 6. The CDR3 is CASSFRQGVYGYTF. The CDR3 region has the DNA TGCGCCAGCAGCTTTAGACAGGGTGTATATGGCTACACCTTC.

The gene calls are TRBV11-2 and TRBJ2-2, with 7 positions matching TRBD2. Germline-derived CDR1 and CDR2 are SGHAT and FQNNGV. The V gene end was trimmed by 5 bases and the J gene end by 0 bases; junction bases not matched to a gene: 6. The CDR3 covers 16 residues. Written as DNA, the CDR3 is TGTGCCAGCAGCATGACGACTAGCCCGAACACCGGGGAGCTGTTTTTT. Residues: CASSMTTSPNTGELFF.

The chain recombines TRBV4-3 with TRBJ2-3, with 10 bases lining up with TRBD2. CDR3 length equals 16 residues. The V and J ends lost 1 base and 4 bases, in that order; junction bases with no gene match: 5. Germline lookup yields CDR1 LGHNA and CDR2 YSLEER. The CDR3 nucleotides are TGCGCCAGCAGCCAAGCGGGGACTAGCGACCCAGATACGCAGTATTTT. It is translated as CASSQAGTSDPDTQYF.

This clonotype was recorded a few times. The chain recombines TRBV5-1 with TRBJ2-3; 11 bases are a match to TRBD2. Germline loops: CDR1 SGHRS, CDR2 YFSETQ. After removal of 3 bases from V and 0 bases from J, the junction contained 6 bases not matched to a gene. CDR3 length equals 17 residues. The CDR3 region has the DNA TGCGCCAGCAGCTGGGTTAGCGGGGGGGCTAGCACAGATACGCAGTATTTT. It is translated as CASSWVSGGASTDTQYF.

The chain employs TRBV5-4 and TRBJ1-4, with D possibly TRBD1 on 5 matching bases. V was shortened by 1 base and J by 8 bases, with 12 bases between the two germline ends. The CDR3 spans 14 residues. Germline V gives CDR1 SGHNT, CDR2 YYREEE (reference sequence). CDR3 nucleotide sequence: TGTGCCAGCAGCTTGCGGCAGGGAACGGAAAAACTGTTTTTT. Protein sequence: CASSLRQGTEKLFF.